This TCR beta chain was captured in a study of Graves' ophthalmopathy and Graves' hyperthyroidism (dated by TCRdb to the late 2010s). The study in broad terms: Peripheral blood samples were taken at the time of initial diagnosis, before any treatment was given. In total, over 130 blood samples were TCR-sequenced: around 42 ophthalmopathy, about 75 hyperthyroidism and roughly 17 hyperthyroidism-to-ophthalmopathy patients. To explore V-J signatures that distinguish ophthalmopathy from hyperthyroidism, a discovery set of about a hundred patients was enrolled, made up of 43 with ophthalmopathy and 55 to 65 with stable hyperthyroidism. In five or six hyperthyroidism patients, the T-cell repertoires found in thyroid tissue were compared with those found in blood. Following sampling, methimazole starting at 30 mg daily was administered to hyperthyroidism patients, and high-dose intravenous methylprednisolone was administered to ophthalmopathy patients. An independent validation cohort comprised 18 to 20 hyperthyroidism patients and 15 to 17 patients who later progressed from hyperthyroidism to ophthalmopathy. To tell Graves' ophthalmopathy apart from Graves' hyperthyroidism, and to predict which patients would progress to ophthalmopathy, the study relied on TCR beta repertoire signatures.

The table lists this clonotype with many counts. Its antigen is unknown. Base qualities are missing; no much larger clone stands one base away. Results the study describes overall, beyond this receptor: No statistical method was used to predetermine the sample size, and group allocation was not hidden from the investigators. Most expanded thyroid clonotypes with frequency above 0.001 were also detected in blood, suggesting blood repertoires may reflect the thyroid immune response. In validation, the model predicted ophthalmopathy progression with 70.59% sensitivity and approximately 72% specificity; 12 predicted patients were CT-confirmed with GO in a median of approximately 6.5 months. Ophthalmopathy was separated from stable hyperthyroidism by the 13-signature model with 87.88% sensitivity and roughly 83% specificity in cross-validation and with 80%/75% in the test set.

Patients with ophthalmopathy had moderately to severely active disease, with a Clinical Activity Score of 3 or more, a NOSPECS grade of 4 or more, and a disease duration of less than 3 months. Patients were excluded if they had other autoimmune diseases, uncontrolled infections, pregnancy or lactation. Diagnosis was based on clinical symptoms, serum thyroxine, TRAb, thyroid ultrasound and orbital computed tomography. Ficoll-Paque density gradient centrifugation was used to isolate PBMCs from about 9.4 ml of fresh peripheral blood. Trizol reagent was used to extract the total RNA, and its quality was then checked on an Agilent 2100 Bioanalyzer. For repertoire sequencing, the TCR beta CDR3 regions were amplified from RNA transcripts. The first round was an RT-PCR using HTBI primers with the Qiagen OneStep RT-PCR kit, and this first round was followed by a second-round multiplex PCR, then size selection and purification. Sequencing of the libraries was carried out on an Illumina HiSeq2000 in paired-end mode with 100 bp reads. Under the source paper's analysis protocol: SOAPnuke was used to process the reads, throwing out any read that had adapters, had uncalled bases, had a mean Phred below 15, or lacked an exact constant-primer or identifier match. COPE v1.2.5 was used to merge the high-quality paired reads. Each unique nucleotide sequence was treated as a clonotype, and MiTCR v1.1 was used to align the clonotypes to the IMGT TRB V, D and J references. The analysis was limited to V-J combinations with a frequency above 0.0001, which together covered approximately 99% of the repertoires. For each V-J combination, a TCR clonal expansion and chaos score was defined as the ratio of F50 clonal expansion to chaos observed in the TCRdist matrix. Welch's t-statistics and random forest were used to narrow the features down to over ten V-J combinations, which were then fed into a naive Bayes classifier. The Morisita-Horn index was used to measure how similar the thyroid and blood repertoires were. The raw public data were reprocessed by TCRdb itself: fastp quality trimming at Q25, MiXCR clonotype calling, in-frame beta chains only. Rows with a matching CDR3 protein are joined into one entry that keeps the most common DNA and genes. TCRdb's processing, not the authors' own work, is the source of the V and J calls. In all, the sample holds around 43,000 distinct CDR3 sequences, and under 65% of those were seen once. In total, the top ten clones hold 15% to 20% of the sample.

This receptor was identified in an adult man with Graves' ophthalmopathy. Sequenced material: peripheral blood.

The nucleotide sequence is TGTGCCAGCAGCGAACAGGGGGCAGAGACCCAGTACTTC. Translation gives CASSEQGAETQYF. The chain joins TRBV12-3 or TRBV12-4 to TRBJ2-5; a stretch of 9 junction bases matches TRBD1. The CDR3, cysteine through phenylalanine, is 13 amino acids long. CDR3 DNA is the only sequence kept; it has 39 bases, read in frame from the first base. V has 6 bases trimmed and J has 4 bases trimmed; junction bases matching no gene number 3.